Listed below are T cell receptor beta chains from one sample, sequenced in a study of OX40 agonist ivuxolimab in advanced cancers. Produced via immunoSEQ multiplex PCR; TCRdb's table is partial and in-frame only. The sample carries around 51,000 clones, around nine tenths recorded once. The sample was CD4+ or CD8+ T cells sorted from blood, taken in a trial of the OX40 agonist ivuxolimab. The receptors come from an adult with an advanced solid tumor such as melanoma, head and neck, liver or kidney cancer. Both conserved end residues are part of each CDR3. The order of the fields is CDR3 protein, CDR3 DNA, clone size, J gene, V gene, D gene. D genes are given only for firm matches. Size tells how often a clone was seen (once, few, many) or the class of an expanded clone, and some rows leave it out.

CDR3 protein: CASSLVGTVYGYTF; CDR3 DNA: TGTGCCAGCAGCTTAGTAGGGACAGTCTATGGCTACACCTTC; clone size: .; J gene: TRBJ1-2; V gene: TRBV11-1; D gene: TRBD1
CDR3 protein: CASRRPGTEAFF; CDR3 DNA: TGTGCCAGCAGACGGCCGGGCACTGAAGCTTTCTTT; clone size: .; J gene: TRBJ1-1; V gene: TRBV6-5; D gene: .
CDR3 protein: CASSAGIYSNQPQHF; CDR3 DNA: TGTGCCAGTAGTGCCGGGATCTATAGCAATCAGCCCCAGCATTTT; clone size: .; J gene: TRBJ1-5; V gene: TRBV19; D gene: .
CDR3 protein: CASSQDPARIGYGYTF; CDR3 DNA: TGTGCCAGCAGCCAAGATCCGGCCAGGATAGGCTATGGCTACACCTTC; clone size: .; J gene: TRBJ1-2; V gene: TRBV4-2; D gene: .
CDR3 protein: CASSPFGAGPPGDTQYF; CDR3 DNA: TGTGCCAGCAGCCCATTCGGGGCAGGTCCACCCGGAGATACGCAGTATTTT; clone size: few; J gene: TRBJ2-3; V gene: TRBV7-3; D gene: .
CDR3 protein: CASSDSGDPGYNEQFF; CDR3 DNA: TGTGCCAGCAGTGACTCAGGGGATCCGGGCTACAATGAGCAGTTCTTC; clone size: once; J gene: TRBJ2-1; V gene: TRBV6-4; D gene: .
CDR3 protein: CASSMLGYGDKPQHF; CDR3 DNA: TGTGCCAGTAGTATGCTGGGTTACGGTGATAAGCCCCAGCATTTT; clone size: .; J gene: TRBJ1-5; V gene: TRBV19; D gene: .
CDR3 protein: CASSQGDGGNPYEQYF; CDR3 DNA: TGTGCCAGCAGCCAAGGGGACGGGGGGAATCCCTACGAGCAGTACTTC; clone size: .; J gene: TRBJ2-7; V gene: TRBV4-2; D gene: TRBD2
CDR3 protein: CASSQYRGPSYEQYF; CDR3 DNA: TGCGCCAGCAGCCAATACAGGGGGCCCTCCTACGAGCAGTACTTC; clone size: .; J gene: TRBJ2-7; V gene: TRBV4-3; D gene: TRBD1
CDR3 protein: CASTSGGTDTEAFF; CDR3 DNA: TGTGCCAGCACGTCCGGGGGAACGGACACTGAAGCTTTCTTT; clone size: .; J gene: TRBJ1-1; V gene: TRBV6-5; D gene: .
CDR3 protein: CASSTAGAFTEAFF; CDR3 DNA: TGTGCCAGTAGTACGGCAGGGGCTTTCACTGAAGCTTTCTTT; clone size: .; J gene: TRBJ1-1; V gene: TRBV19; D gene: .
CDR3 protein: CASSETPGPSYNEQFF; CDR3 DNA: TGTGCCAGCAGTGAAACCCCGGGACCCTCCTACAATGAGCAGTTCTTC; clone size: .; J gene: TRBJ2-1; V gene: TRBV6-1; D gene: .
CDR3 protein: CAWNRIADTQYF; CDR3 DNA: TGTGCCTGGAACCGGATAGCAGATACGCAGTATTTT; clone size: .; J gene: TRBJ2-3; V gene: TRBV30; D gene: .
CDR3 protein: CASRTDTEAFF; CDR3 DNA: TGTGCCAGTAGGACAGACACTGAAGCTTTCTTT; clone size: .; J gene: TRBJ1-1; V gene: TRBV6-5; D gene: .
CDR3 protein: CASSLYRGDEKLFF; CDR3 DNA: TGTGCCAGCAGTTTATACAGGGGAGATGAAAAACTGTTTTTT; clone size: .; J gene: TRBJ1-4; V gene: TRBV27; D gene: TRBD1
CDR3 protein: CASSFGQGTYEQYF; CDR3 DNA: TGTGCCAGCAGTTTCGGACAGGGGACCTACGAGCAGTACTTC; clone size: .; J gene: TRBJ2-7; V gene: TRBV28; D gene: TRBD1
CDR3 protein: CASSPWGTGEGEQYF; CDR3 DNA: TGTGCCAGTAGTCCCTGGGGGACAGGGGAGGGCGAGCAGTACTTC; clone size: .; J gene: TRBJ2-7; V gene: TRBV19; D gene: TRBD1
CDR3 protein: CASSLYPQGLVTDTQYF; CDR3 DNA: TGTGCCAGCAGTTTATATCCCCAAGGACTAGTCACAGATACGCAGTATTTT; clone size: .; J gene: TRBJ2-3; V gene: TRBV27; D gene: TRBD2
CDR3 protein: CASSVFATSYNEQFF; CDR3 DNA: TGTGCCAGCAGCGTATTTGCGACCTCCTACAATGAGCAGTTCTTC; clone size: .; J gene: TRBJ2-1; V gene: TRBV9; D gene: .
CDR3 protein: CASSLPDFSSYNEQFF; CDR3 DNA: TGTGCCAGCAGCTTACCGGACTTCAGCTCCTACAATGAGCAGTTCTTC; clone size: .; J gene: TRBJ2-1; V gene: TRBV7-9; D gene: .
CDR3 protein: CASSQGRDGTRLYDEQFF; CDR3 DNA: TGTGCCAGCAGCCAAGGAAGAGACGGGACTAGGCTCTACGATGAGCAGTTCTTC; clone size: once; J gene: TRBJ2-1; V gene: TRBV14; D gene: TRBD2
CDR3 protein: CASSVSDSNQPQHF; CDR3 DNA: TGTGCCAGCAGCGTATCAGATAGCAATCAGCCCCAGCATTTT; clone size: .; J gene: TRBJ1-5; V gene: TRBV9; D gene: .
CDR3 protein: CASSGDWDGEPEAFF; CDR3 DNA: TGTGCCAGTAGTGGGGACTGGGACGGGGAACCTGAAGCTTTCTTT; clone size: .; J gene: TRBJ1-1; V gene: TRBV19; D gene: .
CDR3 protein: CASEGALGANYGYTF; CDR3 DNA: TGTGCCAGCGAAGGAGCACTTGGAGCTAACTATGGCTACACCTTC; clone size: few; J gene: TRBJ1-2; V gene: TRBV19; D gene: .
CDR3 protein: CASSMTDSHYNEQFF; CDR3 DNA: TGTGCCAGTAGTATGACGGACTCCCACTACAATGAGCAGTTCTTC; clone size: .; J gene: TRBJ2-1; V gene: TRBV19; D gene: .
CDR3 protein: CASSQEARTGYEQYF; CDR3 DNA: TGCGCCAGCAGCCAAGAAGCTCGGACAGGGTACGAGCAGTACTTC; clone size: .; J gene: TRBJ2-7; V gene: TRBV4-3; D gene: TRBD1
CDR3 protein: CASSSDSINTYEQYF; CDR3 DNA: TGTGCCAGCAGCTCGGATTCTATAAACACCTACGAGCAGTACTTC; clone size: .; J gene: TRBJ2-7; V gene: TRBV5-6; D gene: .
CDR3 protein: CASSSLASEQFF; CDR3 DNA: TGTGCCAGCAGCTCCCTAGCGTCCGAGCAGTTCTTC; clone size: .; J gene: TRBJ2-1; V gene: TRBV5-6; D gene: .
CDR3 protein: CASRFLGWGGVNEKLFF; CDR3 DNA: TGTGCCAGCAGATTTCTCGGGTGGGGGGGGGTTAATGAAAAACTGTTTTTT; clone size: once; J gene: TRBJ1-4; V gene: TRBV27; D gene: .
CDR3 protein: CASSLVGAAGSYNEQFF; CDR3 DNA: TGTGCCAGCAGCTTGGTGGGCGCGGCGGGATCCTACAATGAGCAGTTCTTC; clone size: .; J gene: TRBJ2-1; V gene: TRBV5-4; D gene: .
CDR3 protein: CASSFYPTAYNEKLFF; CDR3 DNA: TGTGCCAGCAGCTTCTACCCGACGGCTTATAATGAAAAACTGTTTTTT; clone size: .; J gene: TRBJ1-4; V gene: TRBV9; D gene: .
CDR3 protein: CASSITGTAGRGDTQYF; CDR3 DNA: TGTGCCAGTAGTATAACCGGGACAGCAGGCAGAGGAGATACGCAGTATTTT; clone size: .; J gene: TRBJ2-3; V gene: TRBV19; D gene: TRBD1
CDR3 protein: CASSLVGFWTRDGELFF; CDR3 DNA: TGTGCCAGCAGCTTAGTCGGGTTCTGGACTCGTGATGGGGAGCTGTTTTTT; clone size: .; J gene: TRBJ2-2; V gene: TRBV7-9; D gene: .
CDR3 protein: CASSMGGLGYGGELFF; CDR3 DNA: TGTGCCAGTAGTATGGGGGGCCTTGGATATGGCGGGGAGCTGTTTTTT; clone size: .; J gene: TRBJ2-2; V gene: TRBV19; D gene: .
CDR3 protein: CASSQKEGLETQYF; CDR3 DNA: TGTGCCAGCAGCCAGAAGGAGGGGCTGGAGACCCAGTACTTC; clone size: .; J gene: TRBJ2-5; V gene: TRBV7-9; D gene: .
CDR3 protein: CASSASGGLSPTDTQYF; CDR3 DNA: TGTGCCAGCAGTGCAAGCGGGGGCCTATCTCCCACAGATACGCAGTATTTT; clone size: .; J gene: TRBJ2-3; V gene: TRBV28; D gene: TRBD2
CDR3 protein: CSVEDGQGGSYEQYF; CDR3 DNA: TGCAGCGTTGAAGATGGACAGGGTGGGAGTTACGAGCAGTACTTC; clone size: .; J gene: TRBJ2-7; V gene: TRBV29-1; D gene: TRBD1
CDR3 protein: CASRGPTEAFF; CDR3 DNA: TGTGCCAGCAGGGGGCCTACTGAAGCTTTCTTT; clone size: .; J gene: TRBJ1-1; V gene: TRBV2; D gene: .
CDR3 protein: CATDSGTSRLDDTQYF; CDR3 DNA: TGTGCGACTGACTCCGGGACTAGTCGTTTGGACGATACGCAGTATTTT; clone size: .; J gene: TRBJ2-3; V gene: TRBV12-2; D gene: .
CDR3 protein: CASSTEGGPNYEQYF; CDR3 DNA: TGTGCCAGCAGCACAGAGGGGGGGCCTAACTACGAGCAGTACTTC; clone size: .; J gene: TRBJ2-7; V gene: TRBV4-2; D gene: .
CDR3 protein: CASSYSEGGAGGYTF; CDR3 DNA: TGTGCCAGCAGCTATTCCGAGGGGGGCGCAGGTGGCTACACCTTC; clone size: .; J gene: TRBJ1-2; V gene: TRBV27; D gene: .